This is a list of T cell receptor beta chains from one sample in a study of T cell responses to AZD1222 COVID-19 vaccine. Here immunoSEQ multiplex PCR was the method, and the copy in TCRdb shows in-frame clones only, minus some. The sample lists approximately 110,000 clones, around nine tenths occurring once. Sequenced here: peripheral blood, sampled on day 0 of AZD1222 vaccination. The receptors were gathered from an adult in good health. CDR3s leave out the opening cysteine and the closing phenylalanine or tryptophan.

v_gene,j_gene,CDR3aa
TRBV5-4,TRBJ2-6,ASSPPTGGANVLT
TRBV7-2,TRBJ1-2,ASSLAPNYGYT
TRBV30,TRBJ2-7,ASRTSGGYEQY
TRBV3-1/TRBV3-2,TRBJ1-1,ASSQGAGRNTEAF
TRBV2,TRBJ2-5,ASSEGWDRQETQY
TRBV5-4,TRBJ1-4,ASSPAGTNYEKLF
TRBV30,TRBJ2-3,AWSVSGRLAQY
TRBV5-5,TRBJ1-1,ASSSLEGGRQYTEAF
TRBV28,TRBJ2-7,ASSSIQGARSYEQY
TRBV20-1,TRBJ2-3,SASQGGGLAGGPSTDTQY
TRBV15,TRBJ1-1,ATSRDGGELAEAF
TRBV28,TRBJ1-6,ASIPGGHSYNSPLH
TRBV24-1,TRBJ1-4,ATSDSGKGEKLF
TRBV7-6,TRBJ2-7,ASSLAVGGSSGPYEQY
TRBV5-5,TRBJ1-5,ASSFGTGNQPQH
TRBV10-2,TRBJ2-7,ASSGQGGEQY
TRBV6-4,TRBJ2-3,ASSGNSDTQY
TRBV5-1,TRBJ1-1,ASSPRQGGDTEAF
TRBV3-1/TRBV3-2,TRBJ1-5,ASSPAVNSNQPQH
TRBV19,TRBJ2-7,ASSLLTGEQY
TRBV24-1,TRBJ1-6,ATSTGVNSPLH
TRBV6-5,TRBJ2-5,ASSYSGTQY
TRBV6-1,TRBJ1-5,ASSGQKEFNQPQH
TRBV5-4,TRBJ1-1,ASSFPGGQTEAF
TRBV19,TRBJ1-4,ASSPTGGWTNEKLF
TRBV2,TRBJ1-1,ASGQEGYTEAF
TRBV5-1,TRBJ1-6,ASSLGDVTYNSPLH
TRBV18,TRBJ2-2,ASSRRALNTGELF